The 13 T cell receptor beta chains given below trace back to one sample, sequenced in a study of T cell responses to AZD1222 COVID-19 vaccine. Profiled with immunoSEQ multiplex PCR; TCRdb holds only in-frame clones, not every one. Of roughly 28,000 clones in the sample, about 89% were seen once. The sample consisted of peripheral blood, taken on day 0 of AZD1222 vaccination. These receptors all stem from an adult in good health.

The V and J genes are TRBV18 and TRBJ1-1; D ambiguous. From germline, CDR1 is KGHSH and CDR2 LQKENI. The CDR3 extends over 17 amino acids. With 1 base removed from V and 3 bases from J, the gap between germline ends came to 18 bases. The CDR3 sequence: CASSPRRLEGADTEAFF. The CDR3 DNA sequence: TGTGCCAGCTCACCACGCCGTTTGGAGGGCGCGGACACTGAAGCTTTCTTT.

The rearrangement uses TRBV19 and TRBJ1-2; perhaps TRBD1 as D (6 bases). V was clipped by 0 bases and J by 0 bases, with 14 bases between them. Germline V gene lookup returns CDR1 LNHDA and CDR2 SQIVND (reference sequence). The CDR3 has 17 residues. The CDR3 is CASSIDRSTGANYGYTF. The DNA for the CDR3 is TGTGCCAGTAGTATAGATCGGTCGACAGGAGCTAACTATGGCTACACCTTC.

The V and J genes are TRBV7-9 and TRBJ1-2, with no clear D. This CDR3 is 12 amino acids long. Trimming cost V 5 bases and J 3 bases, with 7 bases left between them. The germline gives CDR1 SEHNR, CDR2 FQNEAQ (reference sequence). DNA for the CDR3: TGTGCCAGCAGCCTACAAGACTATGGCTACACCTTC. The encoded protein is CASSLQDYGYTF.

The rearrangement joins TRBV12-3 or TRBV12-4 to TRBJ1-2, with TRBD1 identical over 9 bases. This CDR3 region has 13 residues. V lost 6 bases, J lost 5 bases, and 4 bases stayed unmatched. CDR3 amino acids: CASRGTGPYGYTF. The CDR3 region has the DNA TGTGCCAGCAGAGGGACAGGGCCATATGGCTACACCTTC.

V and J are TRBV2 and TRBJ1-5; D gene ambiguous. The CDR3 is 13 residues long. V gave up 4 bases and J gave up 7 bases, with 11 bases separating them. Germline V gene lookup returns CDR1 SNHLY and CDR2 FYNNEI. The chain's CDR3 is CASSVLESQPQHF. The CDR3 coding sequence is TGTGCCAGCAGTGTCCTGGAGTCCCAGCCCCAGCATTTT.

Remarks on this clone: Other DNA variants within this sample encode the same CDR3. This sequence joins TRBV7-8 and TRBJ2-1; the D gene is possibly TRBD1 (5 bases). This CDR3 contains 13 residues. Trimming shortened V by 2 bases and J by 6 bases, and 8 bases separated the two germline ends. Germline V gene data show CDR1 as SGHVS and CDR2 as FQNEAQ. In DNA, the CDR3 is TGTGCCAGCAGCTTATTAAGGGGCAATGAGCAGTTCTTC. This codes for CASSLLRGNEQFF.

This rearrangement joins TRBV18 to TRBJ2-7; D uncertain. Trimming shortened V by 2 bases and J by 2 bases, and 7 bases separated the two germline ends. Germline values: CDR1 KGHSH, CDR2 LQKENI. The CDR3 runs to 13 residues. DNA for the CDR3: TGTGCCAGCTCACCATCGACAACCTACGAGCAGTACTTC. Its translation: CASSPSTTYEQYF. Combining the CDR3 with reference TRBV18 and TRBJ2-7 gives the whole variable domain NAGVMQNPRHLVRRRGQEARLRCSPMKGHSHVYWYRQLPEEGLKFMVYLQKENIIDESGMPKERFSAEFPKEGPSILRIQQVVRGDSAAYFCASSPSTTYEQYFGPGTRLTVT.

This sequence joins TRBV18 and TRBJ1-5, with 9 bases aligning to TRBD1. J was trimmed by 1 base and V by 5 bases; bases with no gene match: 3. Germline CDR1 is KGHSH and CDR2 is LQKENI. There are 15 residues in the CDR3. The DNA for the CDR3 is TGTGCCAGCTCAGCACAGGGGGCGAGCAATCAGCCCCAGCATTTT. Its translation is CASSAQGASNQPQHF.

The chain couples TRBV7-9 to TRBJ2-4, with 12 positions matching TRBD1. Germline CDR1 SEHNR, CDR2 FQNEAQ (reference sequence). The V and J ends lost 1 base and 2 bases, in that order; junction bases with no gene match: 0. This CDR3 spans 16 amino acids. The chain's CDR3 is CASSLGDRGPKNIQYF. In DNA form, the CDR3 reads TGTGCCAGCAGCTTAGGGGACAGGGGGCCCAAAAACATTCAGTACTTC.

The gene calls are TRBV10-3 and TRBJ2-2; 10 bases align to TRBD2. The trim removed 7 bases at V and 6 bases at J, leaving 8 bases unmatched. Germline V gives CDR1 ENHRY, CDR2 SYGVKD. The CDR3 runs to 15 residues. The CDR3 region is CAINKREGPAGELFF. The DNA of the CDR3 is TGTGCCATCAATAAGCGGGAGGGCCCCGCCGGGGAGCTGTTTTTT.

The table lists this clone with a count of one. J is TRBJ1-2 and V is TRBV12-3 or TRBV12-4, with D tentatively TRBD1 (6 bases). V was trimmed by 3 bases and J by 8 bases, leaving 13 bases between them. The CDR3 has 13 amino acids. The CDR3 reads CASSFMDRGGYTF. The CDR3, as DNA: TGTGCCAGCAGTTTTATGGACAGAGGGGGCTACACCTTC.

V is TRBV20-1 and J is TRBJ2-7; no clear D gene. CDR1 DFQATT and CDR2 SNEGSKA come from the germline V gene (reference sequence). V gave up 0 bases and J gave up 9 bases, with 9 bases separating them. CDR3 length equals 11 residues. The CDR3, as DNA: TGCAGTGCTAGAGATCTATCTTGGCAGTACTTC. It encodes CSARDLSWQYF.

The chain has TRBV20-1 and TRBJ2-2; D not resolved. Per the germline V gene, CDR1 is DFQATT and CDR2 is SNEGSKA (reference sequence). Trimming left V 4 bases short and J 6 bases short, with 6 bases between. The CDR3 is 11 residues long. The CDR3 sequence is CSAILAGELFF. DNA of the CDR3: TGCAGTGCTATCCTTGCCGGGGAGCTGTTTTTT.